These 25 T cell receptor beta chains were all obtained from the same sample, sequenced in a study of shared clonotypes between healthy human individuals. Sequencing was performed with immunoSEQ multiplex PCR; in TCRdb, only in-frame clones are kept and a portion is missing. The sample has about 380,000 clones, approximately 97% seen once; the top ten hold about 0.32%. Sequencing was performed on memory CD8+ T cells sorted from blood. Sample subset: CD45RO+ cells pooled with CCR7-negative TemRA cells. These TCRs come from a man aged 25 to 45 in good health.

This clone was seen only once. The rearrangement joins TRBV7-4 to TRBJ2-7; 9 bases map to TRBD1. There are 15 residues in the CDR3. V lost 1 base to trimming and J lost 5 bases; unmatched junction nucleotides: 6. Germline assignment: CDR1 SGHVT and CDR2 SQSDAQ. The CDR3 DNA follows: TGTGCCAGCAGCTTAGGAGGGACAGGGATAGACGAGCAGTACTTC. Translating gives CASSLGGTGIDEQYF.

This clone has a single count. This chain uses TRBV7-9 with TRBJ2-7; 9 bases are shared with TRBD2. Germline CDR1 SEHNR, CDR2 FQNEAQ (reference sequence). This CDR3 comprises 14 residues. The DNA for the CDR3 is TGTGCTACCACCGCGGGCGGGAGGGCCGACGAGCAGTACTTC. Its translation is CATTAGGRADEQYF. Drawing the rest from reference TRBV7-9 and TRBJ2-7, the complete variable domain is DTGVSQNPRHKITKRGQNVTFRCDPISEHNRLYWYRQTLGQGPEFLTYFQNEAQLEKSRLLSDRFSAERPKGSFSTLEIQRTEQGDSAMYLCATTAGGRADEQYFGPGTRLTVT.

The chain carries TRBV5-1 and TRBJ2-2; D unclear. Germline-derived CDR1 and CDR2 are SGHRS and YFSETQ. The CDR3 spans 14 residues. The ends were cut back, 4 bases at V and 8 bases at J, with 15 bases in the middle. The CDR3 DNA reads TGCGCCAGCAGCCAGAACCTAATCACTGGGGAGCTGTTTTTT. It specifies CASSQNLITGELFF. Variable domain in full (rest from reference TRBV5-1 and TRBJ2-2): KAGVTQTPRYLIKTRGQQVTLSCSPISGHRSVSWYQQTPGQGLQFLFEYFSETQRNKGNFPGRFSGRQFSNSRSEMNVSTLELGDSALYLCASSQNLITGELFFGEGSRLTVL.

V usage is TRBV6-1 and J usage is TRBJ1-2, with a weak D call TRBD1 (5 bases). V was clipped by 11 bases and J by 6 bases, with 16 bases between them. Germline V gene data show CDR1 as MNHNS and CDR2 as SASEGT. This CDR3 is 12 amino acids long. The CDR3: CADRDGRNGYTF. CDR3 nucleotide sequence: TGTGCCGATAGGGACGGTAGGAATGGCTACACCTTC.

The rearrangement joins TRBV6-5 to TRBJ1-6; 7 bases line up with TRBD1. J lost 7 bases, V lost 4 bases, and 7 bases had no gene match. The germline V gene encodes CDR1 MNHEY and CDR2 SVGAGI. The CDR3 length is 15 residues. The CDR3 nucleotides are TGTGCCAGCAGTTTCCGAGACAGGGTGAATTCACCCCTCCACTTT. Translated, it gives CASSFRDRVNSPLHF.

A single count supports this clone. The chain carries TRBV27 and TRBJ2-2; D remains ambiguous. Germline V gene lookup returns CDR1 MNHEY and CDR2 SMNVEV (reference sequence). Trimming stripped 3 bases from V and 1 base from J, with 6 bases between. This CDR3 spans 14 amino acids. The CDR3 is CASSFQVNTGELFF. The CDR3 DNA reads TGTGCCAGCAGTTTTCAGGTGAACACCGGGGAGCTGTTTTTT.

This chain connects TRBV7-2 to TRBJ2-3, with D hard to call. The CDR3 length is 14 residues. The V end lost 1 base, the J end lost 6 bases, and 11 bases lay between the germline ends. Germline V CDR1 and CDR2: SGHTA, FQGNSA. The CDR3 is CASSLGSRSDTQYF. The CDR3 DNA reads TGTGCCAGCAGCTTAGGTTCCAGGTCTGATACGCAGTATTTT.

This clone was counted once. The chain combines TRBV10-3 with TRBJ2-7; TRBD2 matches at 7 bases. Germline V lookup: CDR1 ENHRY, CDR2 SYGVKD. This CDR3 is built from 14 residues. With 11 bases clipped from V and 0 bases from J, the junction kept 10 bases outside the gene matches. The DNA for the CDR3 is TGTGCCTCCAAACCCCAGCGGGACTCCTACGAGCAGTACTTC. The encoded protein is CASKPQRDSYEQYF.

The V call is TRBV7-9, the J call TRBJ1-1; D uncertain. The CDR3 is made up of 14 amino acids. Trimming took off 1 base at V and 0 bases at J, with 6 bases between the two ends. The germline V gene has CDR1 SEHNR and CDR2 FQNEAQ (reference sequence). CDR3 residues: CASSLGHMNTEAFF. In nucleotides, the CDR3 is TGTGCCAGCAGCTTAGGACACATGAACACTGAAGCTTTCTTT.

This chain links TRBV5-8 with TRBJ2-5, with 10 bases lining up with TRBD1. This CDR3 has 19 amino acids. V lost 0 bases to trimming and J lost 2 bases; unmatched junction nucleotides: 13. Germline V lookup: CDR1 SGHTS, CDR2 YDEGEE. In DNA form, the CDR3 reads TGTGCCAGCAGCTTGGAGACGTGGGGACAGGGGATCTCGCAAGAGACCCAGTACTTC. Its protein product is CASSLETWGQGISQETQYF.

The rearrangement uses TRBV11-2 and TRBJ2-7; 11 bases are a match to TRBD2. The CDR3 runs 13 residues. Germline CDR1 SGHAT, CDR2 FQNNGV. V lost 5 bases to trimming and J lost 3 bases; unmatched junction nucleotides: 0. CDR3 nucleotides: TGTGCCAGCAGCGGACTAGCGGGCTACGAGCAGTACTTC. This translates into CASSGLAGYEQYF.

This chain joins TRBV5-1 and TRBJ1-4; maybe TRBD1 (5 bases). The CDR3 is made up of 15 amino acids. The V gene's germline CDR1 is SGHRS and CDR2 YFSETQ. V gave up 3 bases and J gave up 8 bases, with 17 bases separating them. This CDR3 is CASSSYQGIGEKLFF. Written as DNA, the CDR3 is TGCGCCAGCAGCTCGTACCAGGGAATAGGGGAAAAACTGTTTTTT. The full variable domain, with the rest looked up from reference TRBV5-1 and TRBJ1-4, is KAGVTQTPRYLIKTRGQQVTLSCSPISGHRSVSWYQQTPGQGLQFLFEYFSETQRNKGNFPGRFSGRQFSNSRSEMNVSTLELGDSALYLCASSSYQGIGEKLFFGSGTQLSVL.

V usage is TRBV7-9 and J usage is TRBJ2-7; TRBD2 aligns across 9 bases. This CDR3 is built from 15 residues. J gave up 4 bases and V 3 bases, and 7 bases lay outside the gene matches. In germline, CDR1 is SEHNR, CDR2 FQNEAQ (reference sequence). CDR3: CASSFSGSGLYEQYF. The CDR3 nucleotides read TGTGCCAGCAGCTTTAGCGGGAGCGGACTATACGAGCAGTACTTC.

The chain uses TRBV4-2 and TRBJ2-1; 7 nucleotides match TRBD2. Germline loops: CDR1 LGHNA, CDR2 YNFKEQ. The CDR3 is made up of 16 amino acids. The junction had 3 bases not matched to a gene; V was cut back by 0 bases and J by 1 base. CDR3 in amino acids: CASSQELALSYNEQFF. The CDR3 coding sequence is TGTGCCAGCAGCCAAGAACTAGCGCTTTCCTACAATGAGCAGTTCTTC.

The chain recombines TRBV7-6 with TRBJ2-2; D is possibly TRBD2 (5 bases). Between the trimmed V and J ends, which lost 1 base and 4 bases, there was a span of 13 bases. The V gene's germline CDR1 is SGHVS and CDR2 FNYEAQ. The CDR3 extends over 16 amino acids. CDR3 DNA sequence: TGTGCCAGCAGCTTAGTTGCAGGACTCATCACCGGGGAGCTGTTTTTT. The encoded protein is CASSLVAGLITGELFF.

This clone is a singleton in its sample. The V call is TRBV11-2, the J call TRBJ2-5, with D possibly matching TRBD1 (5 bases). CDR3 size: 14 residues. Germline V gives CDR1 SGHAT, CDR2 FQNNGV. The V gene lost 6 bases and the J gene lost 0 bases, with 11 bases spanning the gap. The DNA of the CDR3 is TGTGCCAGCAGTTCACAGGTCTACCAAGAGACCCAGTACTTC. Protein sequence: CASSSQVYQETQYF.

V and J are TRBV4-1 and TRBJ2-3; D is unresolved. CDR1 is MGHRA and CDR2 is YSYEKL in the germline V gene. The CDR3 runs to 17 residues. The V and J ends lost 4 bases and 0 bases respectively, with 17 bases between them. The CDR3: CASSLHKANRSTDTQYF. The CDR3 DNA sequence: TGCGCCAGCAGCCTACACAAGGCCAACCGTAGCACAGATACGCAGTATTTT.

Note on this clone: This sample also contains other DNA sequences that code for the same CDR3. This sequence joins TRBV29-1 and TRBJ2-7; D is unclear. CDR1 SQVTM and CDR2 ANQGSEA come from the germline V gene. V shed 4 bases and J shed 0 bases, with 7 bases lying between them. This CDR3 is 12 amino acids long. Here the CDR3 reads CSVVSSSYEQYF. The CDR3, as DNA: TGCAGCGTTGTAAGCAGCTCCTACGAGCAGTACTTC.

The CDR3 DNA is TGTGCCAGCAGCCCCACGCGTGGCGGGACTTTCAATGAGCAGTTCTTC. Translation: CASSPTRGGTFNEQFF. The genes are TRBV7-9 and TRBJ2-1; the D gene is possibly TRBD2 (6 bases). Germline CDR1 and CDR2: SEHNR and FQNEAQ (reference sequence). CDR3 length equals 16 residues. V was cut by 5 bases and J by 6 bases, with 20 bases left in between.

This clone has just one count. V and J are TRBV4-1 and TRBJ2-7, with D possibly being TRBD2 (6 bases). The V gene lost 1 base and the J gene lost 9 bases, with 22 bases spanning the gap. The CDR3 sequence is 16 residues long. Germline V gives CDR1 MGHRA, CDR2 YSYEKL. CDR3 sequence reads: CASSQGSVSGIIGQYF. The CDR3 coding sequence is TGCGCCAGCAGCCAAGGGTCTGTTAGCGGTATCATTGGGCAGTACTTC.

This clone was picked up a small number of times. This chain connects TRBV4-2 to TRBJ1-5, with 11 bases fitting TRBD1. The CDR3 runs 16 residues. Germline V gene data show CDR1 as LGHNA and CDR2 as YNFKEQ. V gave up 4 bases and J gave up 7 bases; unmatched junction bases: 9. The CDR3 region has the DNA TGTGCCAGCAGCCGAGACGGGACAGGGGGAGGGCAGCCCCAGCATTTT. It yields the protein CASSRDGTGGGQPQHF.

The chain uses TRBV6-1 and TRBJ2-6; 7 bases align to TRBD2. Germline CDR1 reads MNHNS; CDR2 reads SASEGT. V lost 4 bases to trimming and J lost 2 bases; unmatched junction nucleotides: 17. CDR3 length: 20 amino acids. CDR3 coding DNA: TGTGCCAGCAGTGCATTCGCTAGCGGCCGACAATTCACTGGGGCCAACGTCCTGACTTTC. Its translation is CASSAFASGRQFTGANVLTF.

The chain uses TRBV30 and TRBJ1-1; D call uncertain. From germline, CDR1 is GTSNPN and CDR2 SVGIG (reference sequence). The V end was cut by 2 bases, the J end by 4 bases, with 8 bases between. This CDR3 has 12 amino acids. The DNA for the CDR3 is TGTGCCTGGAGTAAAGTTCTCACTGAAGCTTTCTTT. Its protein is CAWSKVLTEAFF. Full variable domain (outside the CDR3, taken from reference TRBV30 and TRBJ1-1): SQTIHQWPATLVQPVGSPLSLECTVEGTSNPNLYWYRQAAGRGLQLLFYSVGIGQISSEVPQNLSASRPQDRQFILSSKKLLLSDSGFYLCAWSKVLTEAFFGQGTRLTVV.

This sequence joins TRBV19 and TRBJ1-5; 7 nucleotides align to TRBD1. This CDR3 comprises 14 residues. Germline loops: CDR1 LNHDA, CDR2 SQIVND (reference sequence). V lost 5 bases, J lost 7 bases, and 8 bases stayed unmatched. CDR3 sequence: CASSGDSLSQPQHF. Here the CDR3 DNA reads TGTGCCAGTAGTGGGGACAGTTTAAGCCAGCCCCAGCATTTT.

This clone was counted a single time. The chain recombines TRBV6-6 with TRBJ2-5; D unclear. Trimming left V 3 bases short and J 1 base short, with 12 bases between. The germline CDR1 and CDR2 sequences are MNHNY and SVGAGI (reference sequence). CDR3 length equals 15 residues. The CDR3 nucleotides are TGTGCCAGCAGTTATGAGGTACAGCCCCAAGAGACCCAGTACTTC. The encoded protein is CASSYEVQPQETQYF.